The source of this TCR beta chain is a study of T cell responses to AZD1222 COVID-19 vaccine. Here immunoSEQ multiplex PCR was the method, and the copy in TCRdb shows in-frame clones only, minus some. The sample contains 130,000 or so clones, more than 70% of which appear only once. CDR1 and CDR2 (germline): SGHTA, FQGNSA. This CDR3 has 15 amino acids. The ends were cut back, 2 bases at V and 1 base at J, with 9 bases in the middle. About this clone itself: As yet, its antigen is unknown.

Regarding the study as a whole: Just six AZD1222 recipients were seropositive at baseline.

Sequencing used peripheral blood, obtained on day 0 of AZD1222 vaccination. The source is an adult in good health. The V gene is TRBV7-2, the J gene TRBJ1-5, with D maybe TRBD1 (5 bases). The chain's CDR3 is CASSLQGQSNQPQHF. In DNA, the CDR3 is TGTGCCAGCAGCTTACAGGGCCAAAGCAATCAGCCCCAGCATTTT.